This TCR beta chain is drawn from a study of T-cell memory formation after mild COVID-19. As for the study in general: TCR clusters were mostly donor specific. Study-wide results and limits: Clones shrinking from day 15 to 85 showed even CD4/CD8 mixes; later expanders tilted CD4+.

Looked up from germline, CDR1 is SGHDT and CDR2 is YYEEEE. V was cut by 0 bases and J by 3 bases, with 7 bases left in between. The CDR3 has 13 amino acids. TCR alpha and TCR beta cDNA libraries with sample barcodes and UMIs came from 5'RACE using constant-segment primers. TCRdb fed the 5' RACE reads into MiXCR, producing one record per CDR3 protein. Of about 340,000 distinct CDR3 sequences in the sample, roughly 20% were seen once. This clonotype was picked up many times. Its target is not known. This TCR was recovered from a man younger than 30 who had mild COVID-19 (a few samples of this study predate the infection). Cell type and time point are not known. The specimen was PBMCs or a T cell subset sorted from them (not recorded which). This chain links TRBV5-6 with TRBJ2-7; D gene unclear. CDR3 sequence reads: CASSLGLDYEQYV. The CDR3 DNA reads as TGTGCCAGCAGCTTGGGACTTGACTACGAGCAGTACGTC.